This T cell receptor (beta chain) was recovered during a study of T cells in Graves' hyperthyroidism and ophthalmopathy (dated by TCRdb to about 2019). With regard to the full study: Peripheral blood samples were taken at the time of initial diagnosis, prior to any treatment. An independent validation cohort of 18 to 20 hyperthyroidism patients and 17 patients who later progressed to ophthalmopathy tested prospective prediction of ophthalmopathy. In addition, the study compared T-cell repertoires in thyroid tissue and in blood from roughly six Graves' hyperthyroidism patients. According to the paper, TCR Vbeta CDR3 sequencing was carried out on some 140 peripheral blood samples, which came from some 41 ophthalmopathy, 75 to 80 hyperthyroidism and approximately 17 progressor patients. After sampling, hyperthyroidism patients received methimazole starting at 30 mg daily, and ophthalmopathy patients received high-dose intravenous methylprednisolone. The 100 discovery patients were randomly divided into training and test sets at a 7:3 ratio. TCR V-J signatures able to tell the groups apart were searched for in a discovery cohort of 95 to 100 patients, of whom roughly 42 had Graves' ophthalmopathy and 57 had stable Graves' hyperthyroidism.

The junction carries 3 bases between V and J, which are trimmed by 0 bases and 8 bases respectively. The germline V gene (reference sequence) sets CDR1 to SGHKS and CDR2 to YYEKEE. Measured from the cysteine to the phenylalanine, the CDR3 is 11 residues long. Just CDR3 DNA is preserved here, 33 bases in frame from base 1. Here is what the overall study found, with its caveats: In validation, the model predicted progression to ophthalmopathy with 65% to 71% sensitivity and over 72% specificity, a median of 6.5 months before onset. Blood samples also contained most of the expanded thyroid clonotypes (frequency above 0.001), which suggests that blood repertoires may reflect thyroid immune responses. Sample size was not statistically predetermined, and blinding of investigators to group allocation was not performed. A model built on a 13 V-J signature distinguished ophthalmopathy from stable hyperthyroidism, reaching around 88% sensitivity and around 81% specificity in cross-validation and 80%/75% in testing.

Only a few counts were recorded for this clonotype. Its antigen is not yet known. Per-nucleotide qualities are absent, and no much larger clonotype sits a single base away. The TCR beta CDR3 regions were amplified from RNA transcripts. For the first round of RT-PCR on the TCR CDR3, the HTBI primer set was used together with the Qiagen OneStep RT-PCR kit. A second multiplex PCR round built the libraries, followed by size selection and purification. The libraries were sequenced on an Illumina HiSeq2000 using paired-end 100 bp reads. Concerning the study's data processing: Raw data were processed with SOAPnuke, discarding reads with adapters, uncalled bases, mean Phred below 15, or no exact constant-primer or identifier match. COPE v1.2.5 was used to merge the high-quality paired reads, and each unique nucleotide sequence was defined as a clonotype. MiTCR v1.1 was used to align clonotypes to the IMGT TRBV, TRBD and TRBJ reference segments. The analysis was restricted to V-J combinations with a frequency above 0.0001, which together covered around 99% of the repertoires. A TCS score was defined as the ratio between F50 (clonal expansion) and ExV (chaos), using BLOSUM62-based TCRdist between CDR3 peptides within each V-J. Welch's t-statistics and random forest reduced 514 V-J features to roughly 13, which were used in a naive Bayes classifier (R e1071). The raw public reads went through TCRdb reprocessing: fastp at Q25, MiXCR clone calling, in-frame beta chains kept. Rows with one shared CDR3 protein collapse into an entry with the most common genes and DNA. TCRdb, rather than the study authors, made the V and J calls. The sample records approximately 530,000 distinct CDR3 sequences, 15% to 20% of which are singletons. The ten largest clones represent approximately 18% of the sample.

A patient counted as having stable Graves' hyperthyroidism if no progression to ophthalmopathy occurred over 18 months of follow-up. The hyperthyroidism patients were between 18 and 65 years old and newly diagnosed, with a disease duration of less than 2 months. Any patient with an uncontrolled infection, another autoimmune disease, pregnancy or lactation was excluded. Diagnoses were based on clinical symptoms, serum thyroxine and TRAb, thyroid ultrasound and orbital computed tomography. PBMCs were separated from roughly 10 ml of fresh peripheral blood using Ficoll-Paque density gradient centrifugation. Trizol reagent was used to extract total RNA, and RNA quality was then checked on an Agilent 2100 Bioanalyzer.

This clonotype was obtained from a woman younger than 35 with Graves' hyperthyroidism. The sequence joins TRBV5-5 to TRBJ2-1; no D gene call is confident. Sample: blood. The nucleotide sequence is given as TGTGCCAGCAGCTTGGATGATGAGCAGTTCTTC. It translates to CASSLDDEQFF.